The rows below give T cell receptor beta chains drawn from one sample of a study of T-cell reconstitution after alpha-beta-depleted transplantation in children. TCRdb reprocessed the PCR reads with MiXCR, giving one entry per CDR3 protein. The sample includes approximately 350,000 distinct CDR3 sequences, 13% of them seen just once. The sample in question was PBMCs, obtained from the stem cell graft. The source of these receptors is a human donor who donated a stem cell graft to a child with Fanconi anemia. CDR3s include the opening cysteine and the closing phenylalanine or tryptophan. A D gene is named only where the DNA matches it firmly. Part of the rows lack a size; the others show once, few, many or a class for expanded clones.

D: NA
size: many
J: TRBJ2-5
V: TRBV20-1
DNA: TGCAGTGCAACCCGGCCGGACGAAAACCGTGCCCAGTACTTC
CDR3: CSATRPDENRAQYF

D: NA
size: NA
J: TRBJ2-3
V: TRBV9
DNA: TGTGCCAGCAGCCCTACGCAGTATTTT
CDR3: CASSPTQYF

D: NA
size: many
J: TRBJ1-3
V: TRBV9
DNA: TGTGCCAGCAGCGTAGAACGGCGGGGAAACACCATATATTTT
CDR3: CASSVERRGNTIYF

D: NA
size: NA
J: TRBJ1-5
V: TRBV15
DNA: TGTGCCACCAGCAGAGGAGATGCCCCCGGTCAGCCCCAGCATTTT
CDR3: CATSRGDAPGQPQHF

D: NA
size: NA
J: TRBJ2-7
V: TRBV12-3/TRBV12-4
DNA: TGTGCCAGCAGTTCGGGACCGAGGACGTACTTC
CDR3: CASSSGPRTYF

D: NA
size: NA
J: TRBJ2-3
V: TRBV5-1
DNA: TGCGCCAGCAGCTTGGATGGGGATTACACAGATACGCAGTATTTT
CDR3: CASSLDGDYTDTQYF

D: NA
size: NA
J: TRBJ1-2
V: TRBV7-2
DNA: TGTGCCAGCAGCTCCGAGGGGCTAGGTGGCTACACCTTC
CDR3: CASSSEGLGGYTF

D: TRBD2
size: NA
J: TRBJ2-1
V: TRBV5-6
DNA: TGTGCCAGCGTAGAAGGGAGCGGGGGGGCCTTTGAGCAGTTCTTC
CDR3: CASVEGSGGAFEQFF

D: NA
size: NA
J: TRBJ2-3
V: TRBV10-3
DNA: TGTGCCATCAGTGACTTAGATACGCAGTATTTT
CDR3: CAISDLDTQYF

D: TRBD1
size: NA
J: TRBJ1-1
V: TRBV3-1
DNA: TGTGCCAGCAGCCAAGGGGGACAGCCGAACACTGAAGCTTTCTTT
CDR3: CASSQGGQPNTEAFF

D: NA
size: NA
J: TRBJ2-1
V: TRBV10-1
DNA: TGCGCCAGCAGTGACCTATCCGGAGGGCCGTCCTACAATGAGCAGTTCTTC
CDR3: CASSDLSGGPSYNEQFF

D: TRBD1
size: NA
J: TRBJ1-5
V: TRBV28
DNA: TGTGCCAGCAGCCCCCCGGGACAGCGTATCGCGGCCCAGCATTTT
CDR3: CASSPPGQRIAAQHF

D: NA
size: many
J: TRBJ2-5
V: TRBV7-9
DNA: TGTGCCAGCAGCTTCCGGGACCCCCGAGAGACCCAGTACTTC
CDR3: CASSFRDPRETQYF

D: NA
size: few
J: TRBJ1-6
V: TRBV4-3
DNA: TGCGCCAGCAGCCAATCTCCCAGGGGTGTTAATTCACCCCTCCACTTT
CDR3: CASSQSPRGVNSPLHF

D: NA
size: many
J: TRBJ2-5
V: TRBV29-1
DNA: TGCAGCGTTGAAGAGGGACAAGAGACCCAGTACTTC
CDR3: CSVEEGQETQYF

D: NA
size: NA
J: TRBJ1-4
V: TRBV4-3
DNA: TGCGCCAGCAGCCCCCGGGGAGGAGAGGGTGAAAAACTGTTTTTT
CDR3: CASSPRGGEGEKLFF

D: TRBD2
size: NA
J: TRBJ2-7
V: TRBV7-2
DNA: TGTGCCAGCAGCTTGACGATAGCGGGGGGGCCATGGTACGAGCAGTACTTC
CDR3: CASSLTIAGGPWYEQYF

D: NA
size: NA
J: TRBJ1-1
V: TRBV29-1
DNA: TGCAGCGTTGACAGGGCTGGGAACACTGAAGCTTTCTTT
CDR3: CSVDRAGNTEAFF

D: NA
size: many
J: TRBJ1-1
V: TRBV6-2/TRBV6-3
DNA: TGTGCTTGCGAGGGGTTAATGAACACTGAAGCTTTCTTT
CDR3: CACEGLMNTEAFF

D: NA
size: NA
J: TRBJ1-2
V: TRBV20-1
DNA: TGCAGTGCTAGAGTTACAGCATATGGCTACACCTTC
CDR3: CSARVTAYGYTF

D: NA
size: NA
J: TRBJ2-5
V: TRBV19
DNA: TGTGCCAGTAGTATAGAGAGTGGAGAGACCCAGTACTTC
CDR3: CASSIESGETQYF

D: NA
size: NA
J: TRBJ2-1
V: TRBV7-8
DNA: TGTGCCAGCAGCCGGGGGTTAGGGGGACCCTCGTACAATGAGCAGTTCTTC
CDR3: CASSRGLGGPSYNEQFF

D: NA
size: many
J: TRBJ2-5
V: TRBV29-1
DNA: TGCAGCGTTGAACAAGGCAGGGGAAAAGAGACCCAGTACTTC
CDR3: CSVEQGRGKETQYF

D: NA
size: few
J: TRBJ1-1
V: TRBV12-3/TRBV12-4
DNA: TGTGCCAGCAGTTTAGGACAGGCTGACGGTACTGAAGCTTTCTTT
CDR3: CASSLGQADGTEAFF

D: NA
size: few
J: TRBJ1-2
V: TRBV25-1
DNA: TGTGCCAGCAGTGAATACGGGAACTATGGCTACACCTTC
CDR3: CASSEYGNYGYTF

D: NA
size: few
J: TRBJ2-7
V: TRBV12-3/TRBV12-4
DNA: TGTGCCAGCAGTTTAACGACCCCTGGCGAGCAGTACTTC
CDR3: CASSLTTPGEQYF

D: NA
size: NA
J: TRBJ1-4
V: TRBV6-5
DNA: TGTGCCAGCGGCGACTCGGGTGGGAAACTGTTTTTT
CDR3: CASGDSGGKLFF

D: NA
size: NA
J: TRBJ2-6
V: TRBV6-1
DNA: TGTGCCAGCAGTGTCACAGGCGGACCCTCTGGGGCCAACGTCCTGACTTTC
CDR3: CASSVTGGPSGANVLTF

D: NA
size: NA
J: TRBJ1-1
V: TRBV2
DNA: TGTGCCAGCAGTGAGGCCAGGGGGAACACTGAAGCTTTCTTT
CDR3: CASSEARGNTEAFF

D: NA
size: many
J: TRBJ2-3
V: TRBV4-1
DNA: TGCGCCAGCAGCCAAGATGACGCAGCGGATACGCAGTATTTT
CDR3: CASSQDDAADTQYF

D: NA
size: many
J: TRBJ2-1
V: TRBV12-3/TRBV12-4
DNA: TGTGCCAGCAGAGACACCCCGGGGAGAAGCTCCTACAATGAGCAGTTCTTC
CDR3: CASRDTPGRSSYNEQFF

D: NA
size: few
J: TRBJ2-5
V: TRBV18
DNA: TGTGCCAGCTCATACGACAGTCAAGAGACCCAGTACTTC
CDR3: CASSYDSQETQYF

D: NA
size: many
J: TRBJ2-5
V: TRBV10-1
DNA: TGCGCCAGCAGTGTGACCGGACAGAGCCAAGAGACCCAGTACTTC
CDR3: CASSVTGQSQETQYF

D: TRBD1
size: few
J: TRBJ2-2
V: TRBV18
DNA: TGTGCCAGCTCAGCACAGGGGCTGAACACCGGGGAGCTGTTTTTT
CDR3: CASSAQGLNTGELFF

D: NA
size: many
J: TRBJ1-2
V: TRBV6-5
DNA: TGTGCCAGCAGTTACAGAGGCGTACGTGTTGGCTACACCTTC
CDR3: CASSYRGVRVGYTF

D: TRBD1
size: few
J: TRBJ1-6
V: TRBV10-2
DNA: TGCGCCAGCAGTGAGTCGGGGACAGGGGGCTATGTCTCCCTCCACTTT
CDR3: CASSESGTGGYVSLHF

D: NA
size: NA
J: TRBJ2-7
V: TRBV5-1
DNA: TGCGCCAGCAGCGCGGCGAGCCCCTACGAGCAGTACTTC
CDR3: CASSAASPYEQYF

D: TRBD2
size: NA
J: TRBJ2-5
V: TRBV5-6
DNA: TGTGCCAGCACTCCACCGGGACTAGCGGGGCGGGAGACCCAGTACTTC
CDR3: CASTPPGLAGRETQYF

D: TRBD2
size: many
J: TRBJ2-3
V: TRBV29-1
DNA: TGCAGCGAACGCCCGGGACTAGCGGCAGATACGCAGTATTTT
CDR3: CSERPGLAADTQYF

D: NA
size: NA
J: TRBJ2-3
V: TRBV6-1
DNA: TGTGCCAGCAGTGTAATGCCCTCGACGCAGTATTTT
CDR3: CASSVMPSTQYF

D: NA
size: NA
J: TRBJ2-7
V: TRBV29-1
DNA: TGCAGCGTTGAGGGAACCGCGGGGAGCCTCTACGAGCAGTACTTC
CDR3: CSVEGTAGSLYEQYF

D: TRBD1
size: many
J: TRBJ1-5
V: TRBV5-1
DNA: TGCGCCAGCAGCTCTGGGGACAGGGGGGTGCCCCAGCATTTT
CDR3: CASSSGDRGVPQHF

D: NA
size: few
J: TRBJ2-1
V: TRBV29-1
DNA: TGCAGCGTTGAAGACACAGGGGGGGAGAATGAGCAGTTCTTC
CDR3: CSVEDTGGENEQFF

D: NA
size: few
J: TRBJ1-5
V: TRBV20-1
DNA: TGCAGTGCTTCCGGGACATATAGCAATCAGCCCCAGCATTTT
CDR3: CSASGTYSNQPQHF

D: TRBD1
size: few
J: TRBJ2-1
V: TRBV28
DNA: TGTGCCAGCAGTTTGGCGGGACAGGGTCTCGACAATGAGCAGTTCTTC
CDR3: CASSLAGQGLDNEQFF

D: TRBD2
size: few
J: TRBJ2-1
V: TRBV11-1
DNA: TGTGCCAGCAGCCGGACACTAGCGGGGAGGAATGAGCAGTTCTTC
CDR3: CASSRTLAGRNEQFF

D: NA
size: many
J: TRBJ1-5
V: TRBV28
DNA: TGTGCCAGCACCTCGGACAGCTTTACGCCCCAGCATTTT
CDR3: CASTSDSFTPQHF

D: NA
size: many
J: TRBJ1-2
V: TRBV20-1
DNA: TGCAGTGCTAGCCTCCCGACGACCCCCTATGGCTACACCTTC
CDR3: CSASLPTTPYGYTF

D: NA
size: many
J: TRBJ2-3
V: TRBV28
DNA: TGTGCCAGCAGAGCGGGCCCGACAGATACGCAGTATTTT
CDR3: CASRAGPTDTQYF

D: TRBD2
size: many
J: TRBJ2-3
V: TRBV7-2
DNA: TGTGCCAGCAGCCCGACTAGCGCTACGCAGTATTTT
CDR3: CASSPTSATQYF

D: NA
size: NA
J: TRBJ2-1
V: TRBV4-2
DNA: TGTGCCAGCAGCCGGGAGGTATACAATGAGCAGTTCTTC
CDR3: CASSREVYNEQFF

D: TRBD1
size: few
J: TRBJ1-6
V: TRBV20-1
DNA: TGCAGTGCTAGCTCAGGGGGAAATTCACCCCTCCACTTT
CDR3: CSASSGGNSPLHF

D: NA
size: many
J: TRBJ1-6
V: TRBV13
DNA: TGTGCCAGCAGCGGAGGGGGTAATTCACCCCTCCACTTT
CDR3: CASSGGGNSPLHF